The 2 T cell receptor beta chains listed next were all sequenced from one sample in a study of blood T cells in healthy people across ages. Primed by a sample-barcoded 5' primer and a J-beta primer mix, a second PCR proceeded for roughly 7 to 12 cycles. TCRdb itself ran the 5' RACE reads through MiXCR, one entry per CDR3 protein. The sample carries 550,000 to 600,000 distinct CDR3 sequences, roughly 29% recorded once. The sequenced sample was blood. Receptor source: a woman in her sixties or seventies in good health.

This clonotype was picked up a small number of times. V usage is TRBV10-3 and J usage is TRBJ1-2; TRBD1 agrees at 8 bases. CDR3 size: 15 residues. The germline CDR1 and CDR2 sequences are ENHRY and SYGVKD. V lost 6 bases to trimming and J lost 8 bases; unmatched junction nucleotides: 14. Here the CDR3 DNA reads TGTGCCATCAGGGCTACCGACAGGGGAGTCGGAGGCTACACCTTC. It specifies CAIRATDRGVGGYTF.

The rearrangement links TRBV20-1 to TRBJ1-2; D might be TRBD1 (5 bases). The length of the CDR3 is 13 residues. V was trimmed by 6 bases and J by 7 bases, leaving 18 bases between them. CDR1 is DFQATT and CDR2 is SNEGSKA in the germline V gene (reference sequence). In DNA form, the CDR3 reads TGCAGTGCCCTTGGGGAGGGGTCGGGTGGCTACACCTTC. It is translated as CSALGEGSGGYTF.